These 6 T cell receptor beta chains originate from one sample sequenced in a study of blood T cell repertoires in COVID-19. Data came from immunoSEQ multiplex PCR; TCRdb stores just in-frame clones and leaves some out. Of more than 300,000 clones in the sample, more than 75% were seen once. Sequencing used peripheral blood. The receptors originated from a woman in her 30s with COVID-19, enrolled during active disease.

The genes are TRBV7-9 and TRBJ2-1; 13 bases line up with TRBD2. The CDR3 sequence is 15 residues long. V was pared by 8 bases and J by 13 bases, with 14 bases of the junction left unmatched. Germline lookup yields CDR1 SEHNR and CDR2 FQNEAQ (reference sequence). CDR3 DNA: TGTGCCAGCTTCCACGGGACTAGCGGGATAATGGCCCAGTTCTTC. The encoded protein is CASFHGTSGIMAQFF.

The chain joins TRBV5-3 to TRBJ2-3; TRBD1 aligns across 7 bases. TRBV5-3 is designated an ORF whose function remains uncertain. With 4 bases clipped from V and 2 bases from J, the junction kept 10 bases outside the gene matches. This CDR3 has 16 residues. The DNA of the CDR3 is TGTGCCAGAAGCCTCGTACGGGACAGACACACAGATACGCAGTATTTT. This gives the protein CARSLVRDRHTDTQYF.

The rearrangement links TRBV19 to TRBJ2-7; 9 bases fit TRBD1. This CDR3 contains 16 residues. Germline loops: CDR1 LNHDA, CDR2 SQIVND (reference sequence). V shed 5 bases and J 4 bases; nucleotides not matched to a gene: 12. CDR3 in amino acids: CASSSNPGTGKYEQYF. The CDR3 bases are TGTGCCAGTAGTTCCAACCCTGGGACAGGGAAATACGAGCAGTACTTC.

V and J are TRBV30 and TRBJ1-3; D unclear. The germline gives CDR1 GTSNPN, CDR2 SVGIG (reference sequence). The V end was cut by 1 base, the J end by 0 bases, with 7 bases between. This CDR3 region has 14 residues. The CDR3, as DNA: TGTGCCTGGAGTGGCGCCTTCTCTGGAAACACCATATATTTT. It codes for CAWSGAFSGNTIYF.

V usage is TRBV2 and J usage is TRBJ1-2; D may be TRBD1 (5 bases). Germline V gene data show CDR1 as SNHLY and CDR2 as FYNNEI. Trimming left V 7 bases short and J 7 bases short, with 25 bases between. The CDR3 runs to 16 residues. CDR3 sequence (DNA): TGTGCCAGCACTCAGACACAGCAGGGAAAGGAAAGTGGCTACACCTTC. Its translation is CASTQTQQGKESGYTF.

The J gene is TRBJ1-1, the V gene TRBV4-1; no reliable D call. CDR1 is MGHRA and CDR2 is YSYEKL in the germline V gene. Trimming removed 4 bases at V and 2 bases at J, with 14 bases between. The CDR3 covers 15 residues. The CDR3 nucleotides read TGCGCCAGCAGCCCCATCAGCAGGTCCAACACTGAAGCTTTCTTT. It yields the protein CASSPISRSNTEAFF.